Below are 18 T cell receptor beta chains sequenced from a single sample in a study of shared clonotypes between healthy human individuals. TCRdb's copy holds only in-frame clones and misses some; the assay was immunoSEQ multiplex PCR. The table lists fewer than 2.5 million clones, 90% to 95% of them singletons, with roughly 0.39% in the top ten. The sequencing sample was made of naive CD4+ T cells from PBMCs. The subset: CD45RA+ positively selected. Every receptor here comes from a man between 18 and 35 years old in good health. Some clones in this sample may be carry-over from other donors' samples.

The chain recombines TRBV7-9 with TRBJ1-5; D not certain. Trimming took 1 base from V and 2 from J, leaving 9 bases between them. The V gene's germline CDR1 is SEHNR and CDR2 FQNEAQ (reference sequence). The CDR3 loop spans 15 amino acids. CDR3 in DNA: TGTGCCAGCAGCTTAGACCGAAGTGGCAATCAGCCCCAGCATTTT. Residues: CASSLDRSGNQPQHF.

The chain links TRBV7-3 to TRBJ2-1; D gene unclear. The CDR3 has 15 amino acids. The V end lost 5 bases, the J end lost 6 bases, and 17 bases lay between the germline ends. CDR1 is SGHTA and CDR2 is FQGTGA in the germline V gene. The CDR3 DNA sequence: TGTGCCAGCAGCAGCCCCATTCTAGGTGCCAATGAGCAGTTCTTC. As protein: CASSSPILGANEQFF.

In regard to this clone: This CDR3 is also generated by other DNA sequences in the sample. DNA for the CDR3: TGTGCCAGCAGCCAAGGGGGAACTAATGAAAAACTGTTTTTT. It translates to CASSQGGTNEKLFF. The chain uses TRBV28 and TRBJ1-4, with D perhaps matching TRBD1 (6 bases). This CDR3 has 14 residues. Germline assignment: CDR1 MDHEN and CDR2 SYDVKM. Trimming shortened V by 6 bases and J by 1 base, and 9 bases separated the two germline ends.

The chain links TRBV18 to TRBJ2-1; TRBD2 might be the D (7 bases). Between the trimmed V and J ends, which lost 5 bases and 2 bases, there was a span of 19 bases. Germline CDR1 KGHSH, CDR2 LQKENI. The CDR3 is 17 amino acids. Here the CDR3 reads CASSKPIRGGPYNEQFF. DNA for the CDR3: TGTGCCAGCTCAAAGCCCATAAGGGGGGGCCCCTACAATGAGCAGTTCTTC.

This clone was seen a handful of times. The CDR3 region has the DNA TGTGCCAGCAGCCGAAGACGTGAATCTGAAGCTTTCTTT. This encodes CASSRRRESEAFF. The V call is TRBV28, the J call TRBJ1-1; D unclear. This CDR3 has 13 amino acids. V lost 6 bases to trimming and J lost 6 bases, with 14 bases between them. Germline CDR1 reads MDHEN; CDR2 reads SYDVKM.

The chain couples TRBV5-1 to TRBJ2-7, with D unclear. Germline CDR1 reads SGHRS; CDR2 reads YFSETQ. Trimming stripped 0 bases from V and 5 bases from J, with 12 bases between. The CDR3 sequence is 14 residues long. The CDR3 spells CASSLEWVSDEQYF. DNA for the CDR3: TGCGCCAGCAGCTTGGAGTGGGTAAGCGACGAGCAGTACTTC.

The CDR3, as DNA: TGTGCCAGCAGTCAGAGGAGGGCCGGGACAGATACGCAGTATTTT. Amino acid sequence: CASSQRRAGTDTQYF. V gene TRBV7-9 combines with J gene TRBJ2-3, with D possibly TRBD2 on 6 matching bases. The germline gives CDR1 SEHNR, CDR2 FQNEAQ (reference sequence). Between the trimmed V and J ends, which lost 6 bases and 3 bases, there was a span of 16 bases. The CDR3 runs 15 residues.

CDR3 region: CASAGQGDQPQHF. As DNA, the CDR3 is TGTGCCAGTGCCGGACAGGGCGATCAGCCCCAGCATTTT. V gene TRBV27 combines with J gene TRBJ1-5, with 8 positions matching TRBD1. Germline CDR1 is MNHEY and CDR2 is SMNVEV (reference sequence). The CDR3 covers 13 residues. V dropped 9 bases and J dropped 5; count of bases not matched to a gene: 6.

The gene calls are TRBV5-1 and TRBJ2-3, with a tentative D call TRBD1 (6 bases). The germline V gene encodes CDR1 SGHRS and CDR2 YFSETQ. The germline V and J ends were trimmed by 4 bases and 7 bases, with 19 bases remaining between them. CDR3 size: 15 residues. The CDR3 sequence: CASSLGHEDLNTQYF. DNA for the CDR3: TGCGCCAGCAGCCTGGGACATGAAGATTTGAATACGCAGTATTTT.

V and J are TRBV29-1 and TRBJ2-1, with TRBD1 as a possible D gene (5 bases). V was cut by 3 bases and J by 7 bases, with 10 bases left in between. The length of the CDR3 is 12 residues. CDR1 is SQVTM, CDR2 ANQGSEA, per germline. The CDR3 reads CSVEGLGNEQFF. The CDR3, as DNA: TGCAGCGTTGAGGGGCTGGGTAATGAGCAGTTCTTC.

CDR3 in DNA: TGTGCCAGCTCCCCAACAGGGGGCCTTGAAAAACTGTTTTTT. Its translation: CASSPTGGLEKLFF. The rearrangement joins TRBV18 to TRBJ1-4, with 9 bases identical to TRBD1. CDR1 and CDR2 (germline): KGHSH, LQKENI. The J segment lost 7 bases and the V segment lost 6 bases, leaving 6 bases of the junction unmatched. The CDR3 is 14 residues long.

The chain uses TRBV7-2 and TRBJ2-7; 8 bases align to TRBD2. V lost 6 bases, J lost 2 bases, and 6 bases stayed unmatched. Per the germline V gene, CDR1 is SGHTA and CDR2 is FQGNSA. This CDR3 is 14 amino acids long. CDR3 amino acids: CASRITSGPYEQYF. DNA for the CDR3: TGTGCCAGCAGAATAACTAGCGGCCCCTACGAGCAGTACTTC.

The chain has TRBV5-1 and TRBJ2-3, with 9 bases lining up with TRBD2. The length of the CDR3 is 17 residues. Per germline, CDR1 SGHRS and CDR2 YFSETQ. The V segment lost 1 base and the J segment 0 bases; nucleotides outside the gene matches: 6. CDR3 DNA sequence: TGCGCCAGCAGCTTGTACATAGCGGGAGCTAGCACAGATACGCAGTATTTT. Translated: CASSLYIAGASTDTQYF.

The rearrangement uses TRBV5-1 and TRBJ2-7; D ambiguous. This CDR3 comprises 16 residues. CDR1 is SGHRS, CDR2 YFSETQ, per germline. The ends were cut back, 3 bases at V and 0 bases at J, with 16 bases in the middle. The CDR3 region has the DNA TGCGCCAGCAGCTCCCTTCCCAAACCCGTCTCCTACGAGCAGTACTTC. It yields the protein CASSSLPKPVSYEQYF.

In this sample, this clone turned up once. The DNA of the CDR3 is TGTGCCAGCAGCTTGTACCCAGGAAACTACGAGCAGTACTTC. It encodes CASSLYPGNYEQYF. The chain employs TRBV5-8 and TRBJ2-7; D gene unclear. CDR1 is SGHTS and CDR2 is YDEGEE in the germline V gene. This CDR3 has 14 amino acids. V was shortened by 1 base and J by 3 bases, with 11 bases between the two germline ends.

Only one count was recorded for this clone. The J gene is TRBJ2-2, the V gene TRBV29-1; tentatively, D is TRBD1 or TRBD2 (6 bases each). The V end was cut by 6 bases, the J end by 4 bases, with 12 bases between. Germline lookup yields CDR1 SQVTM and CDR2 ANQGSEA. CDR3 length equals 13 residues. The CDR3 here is CSVTTGATGELFF. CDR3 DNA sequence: TGCAGCGTCACTACGGGGGCCACCGGGGAGCTGTTTTTT.

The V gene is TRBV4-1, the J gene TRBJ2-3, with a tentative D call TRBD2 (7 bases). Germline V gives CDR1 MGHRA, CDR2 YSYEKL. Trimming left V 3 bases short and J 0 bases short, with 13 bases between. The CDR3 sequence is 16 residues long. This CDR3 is CASSQGGGGSTDTQYF. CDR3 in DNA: TGCGCCAGCAGCCAGGGGGGGGGCGGAAGCACAGATACGCAGTATTTT.

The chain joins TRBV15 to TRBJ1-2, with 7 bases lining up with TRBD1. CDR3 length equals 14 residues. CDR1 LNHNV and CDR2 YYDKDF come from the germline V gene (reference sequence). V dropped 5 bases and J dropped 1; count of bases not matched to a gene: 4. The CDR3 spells CATSQDRVNYGYTF. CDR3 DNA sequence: TGTGCCACCAGCCAAGACAGGGTTAACTATGGCTACACCTTC.